This T cell receptor beta chain was sequenced in a study of cytomegalovirus exposure and HLA in healthy donors. Study-level points and caveats: By HLA locus, TCR association rates varied in a later analysis, with DRB1 showing the most and HLA-C the fewest. Presence/absence analyses assumed roughly uniform sequencing depth across donors.

Primers for the PCR totalled 60 Vbeta and 13 Jbeta. Original processing notes: Later analysis identified tens of millions of unique TCR beta chains, some 10 million shared. Repertoires were generated with immunoSEQ multiplex PCR, while TCRdb's copy carries only in-frame clones and drops some. V and J calls and clone size come straight from that table; D and trimming were deduced from the DNA. Among 150,000 to 200,000 clones, over 60% were seen once, and the ten largest hold roughly 5.8%. Trimming removed 6 bases from V and 1 base from J; junction bases left unmatched: 2. Germline V gives CDR1 LNHDA, CDR2 SQIVND (reference sequence). The CDR3 has 14 amino acids. The sample holds one count of this clone. Its target is not known.

This clonotype was sampled from a man aged 40-50 years in good health and CMV-seropositive. The chain has TRBV19 and TRBJ2-7; TRBD2 matches at 11 bases. The sequenced sample consisted of PBMCs. The CDR3: CASSRLAGSYEQYF. The CDR3 DNA reads TGTGCCAGTAGCCGACTAGCGGGGTCCTACGAGCAGTACTTC.